This T cell receptor (beta chain) was obtained from a study of cytomegalovirus exposure and HLA in healthy donors. Notes on this clone: Antigen unknown.

The CDR3 contains 15 residues. V was clipped by 3 bases and J by 8 bases; unmatched bases: 10. Germline-derived CDR1 and CDR2 are SGHRS and YFSETQ. Unrecorded for this donor was the CMV serostatus. Primers for the PCR totalled 60 Vbeta and 13 Jbeta. Sequencing was performed with immunoSEQ multiplex PCR; in TCRdb, only in-frame clones are kept and a portion is missing. Among roughly 100,000 clones listed, around 68% were seen once. Study-level points and caveats: According to the study, around 150 TCR beta chains were cytomegalovirus-associated. Follow-up analysis seemed to connect common viral pathogens with several of the most significant clusters identified.

The rearrangement joins TRBV5-1 to TRBJ1-2, with TRBD1 identical over 10 bases. The source material was PBMCs. This receptor was identified in a human donor in good health. The CDR3 loop is CASSSTGTGDGGYTF. CDR3 DNA: TGCGCCAGCAGCTCAACCGGGACAGGGGATGGAGGCTACACCTTC.